This entry features one TCR beta chain sequence. Its specific antigen is unknown. No base-level quality is on record; no much larger clone is a single base apart. The library relied on RACE. The listed sequencing device is NextSeq 500. During library preparation, unique molecular identifiers were attached to individual cDNA molecules so that TCRs could be counted quantitatively and reproducibly. Per the original workflow: Samples had a median of roughly 87,000 TCRs, with a range from roughly 20,000 to 690,600. The Decombinator software suite was used to annotate the V, J and CDR3 of the TCR reads. For PS versus PT1 abundance plots, all samples were subsampled to the same number of TCRs (28,000). Expanded TCRs were defined as absent before sensitization and observed at least eight times at the 2-week time point. TCRdb passed the public sequencing reads through fastp at Q25 and MiXCR, retaining productive beta sequences. Rows merge per CDR3 protein into single entries with the most common DNA and genes. The V and J calls and clone size are TCRdb's, not the authors'. Present in this sample are 75,000 to 100,000 distinct CDR3 sequences, just under 9% of which were seen just once. The ten largest clones add up to 2.9% of the sample.

This entry is derived from a study of human T cells and chemical hapten exposure (dated by TCRdb to the early 2020s). In the study overall: Libraries were combined into a pool for sequencing, and differences in TCR yield between samples came mainly from small differences in library volumes within the pool. This study followed changes in the peripheral blood TCR repertoire in vivo during primary and secondary sensitization of alopecia patients to the hapten diphenylcyclopropenone (DPC). From each blood RNA sample, both TCR alpha and TCR beta chains were sequenced.

The time point label corresponds to: healthy volunteer bleed at 2 weeks. Total RNA was extracted from unfractionated whole blood that had been collected in Tempus Blood RNA tubes. Five healthy volunteers served as TCR sequencing controls and were bled at day 0, 2 weeks and 6 weeks. Paper-wide results and their limitations: Repeated subsampling changed both the strength of the expansion versus patch-test correlation and the threshold at which that correlation became significant. No change with DPC sensitization was found in the number of TCRs above 1 in 1000 frequency, and no evidence of global repertoire structure alterations was found.

The origin of this receptor is a female donor in good health. Some clones in this sample may be carry-over from other donors' samples. The sequenced sample was whole blood.

CDR3 loop: CSAAPGLGSTDTQYF. The bases read TGCAGTGCTGCACCGGGACTTGGAAGCACAGATACGCAGTATTTT. This chain joins TRBV20-1 to TRBJ2-3; tentative D gene TRBD2, with 6 bases matching. CDR1 DFQATT and CDR2 SNEGSKA are derived from the germline V gene (reference sequence). Cut back by 5 bases and 0 bases, the V and J ends lie 15 bases apart. Inclusive of the bounding cysteine and phenylalanine, the CDR3 is 15 residues long. Left in the record is the CDR3 DNA by itself, 45 bases read in frame from the first base.